These 27 T cell receptor beta chains came from one sample sequenced in a study of STAT5B mutations in CD4+ large granular lymphocyte leukemia. Sequenced by immunoSEQ multiplex PCR; TCRdb stores in-frame clones only, minus some. Among approximately 39,000 clones listed, roughly 85% were seen once. The material sequenced was CD4+ T cells from blood buffy coats. Source of these receptors: a human donor in good health.

The chain uses TRBV6-1 and TRBJ2-2, with D uncertain. Germline-derived CDR1 and CDR2 are MNHNS and SASEGT. The CDR3 totals 14 residues. V gave up 3 bases and J gave up 6 bases, with 11 bases separating them. The DNA of the CDR3 is TGTGCCAGCAGTGATCTAGGGCTCCCCGGGGAGCTGTTTTTT. Its translation: CASSDLGLPGELFF.

The rearrangement joins TRBV7-3 to TRBJ2-5; TRBD2 aligns across 10 bases. Germline V gives CDR1 SGHTA, CDR2 FQGTGA. J lost 3 bases, V lost 5 bases, and 6 bases had no gene match. This CDR3 spans 15 amino acids. CDR3 amino acids: CASSPGTSEKETQYF. The CDR3 coding sequence is TGTGCCAGCAGCCCCGGGACTAGCGAGAAAGAGACCCAGTACTTC.

The rearrangement links TRBV19 to TRBJ2-2; TRBD2 matches at 14 bases. J gave up 2 bases and V 1 base, and 6 bases lay outside the gene matches. CDR3 length: 19 residues. From germline, CDR1 is LNHDA and CDR2 SQIVND (reference sequence). The CDR3 DNA reads TGTGCCAGTAGTATAGGACTAGCGGGAGGGGGGCTAAACACCGGGGAGCTGTTTTTT. The encoded protein is CASSIGLAGGGLNTGELFF.

This chain uses TRBV11-2 with TRBJ2-7, with 7 bases lining up with TRBD1. The trim removed 4 bases at V and 2 bases at J, leaving 5 bases unmatched. CDR1 is SGHAT and CDR2 is FQNNGV in the germline V gene. This CDR3 region has 14 residues. The CDR3 DNA is TGTGCCAGCAGCTCTTTGACAGGGCCCTACGAGCAGTACTTC. Translating it yields CASSSLTGPYEQYF.

V and J are TRBV30 and TRBJ1-6; D gene ambiguous. CDR1 is GTSNPN, CDR2 SVGIG, per germline (reference sequence). V dropped 3 bases and J dropped 0 bases, with 9 bases sitting between them. The CDR3 spans 15 residues. The DNA of the CDR3 is TGTGCCTGGAGGGCCTTTAGCTCCTATAATTCACCCCTCCACTTT. The encoded protein is CAWRAFSSYNSPLHF.

The V call is TRBV6-5, the J call TRBJ1-3; D ambiguous. Trimming removed 0 bases from V and 0 bases from J, with 6 bases in between. CDR1 is MNHEY, CDR2 SVGAGI, per germline. There are 15 residues in the CDR3. CDR3 loop: CASSYSGNSGNTIYF. CDR3 coding DNA: TGTGCCAGCAGTTACTCAGGAAACTCTGGAAACACCATATATTTT.

This clone was seen just once. The chain uses TRBV7-2 and TRBJ2-3; D is undetermined. Germline V gene lookup returns CDR1 SGHTA and CDR2 FQGNSA. There are 15 residues in the CDR3. Trimming removed 1 base at V and 0 bases at J, with 8 bases between. This CDR3 is CASSLGVGSTDTQYF. The CDR3 region has the DNA TGTGCCAGCAGCTTAGGGGTCGGTAGCACAGATACGCAGTATTTT.

This clone was seen only once. This sequence joins TRBV13 and TRBJ2-1, with D possibly TRBD2 on 6 matching bases. Trimming pared 0 bases from V and 5 bases from J, leaving 11 bases between. Germline lookup yields CDR1 PRHDT and CDR2 FYEKMQ (reference sequence). The CDR3 is 15 residues long. This CDR3 is CASSLGGRGDNEQFF. The CDR3 region has the DNA TGTGCCAGCAGCTTAGGCGGGAGAGGTGACAATGAGCAGTTCTTC.

This clone was detected a few times. The CDR3 DNA sequence: TGTGCCAGCAGTTACGGATCACTACGCGGGGACGAGCAGTACTTC. Translation: CASSYGSLRGDEQYF. The chain is built from TRBV6-5 and TRBJ2-7, with D maybe TRBD2 (6 bases). The germline gives CDR1 MNHEY, CDR2 SVGAGI. This CDR3 has 15 residues. The V gene lost 2 bases and the J gene lost 5 bases, with 16 bases spanning the gap.

In this sample, this clone turned up once. V and J are TRBV18 and TRBJ2-1; 8 bases align to TRBD2. CDR3 size: 14 residues. J was trimmed by 10 bases and V by 3 bases; bases with no gene match: 8. Germline V lookup: CDR1 KGHSH, CDR2 LQKENI. Here the CDR3 DNA reads TGTGCCAGCTCACCGTCCGGGACTAGTATCGAGCAGTTCTTC. It translates to CASSPSGTSIEQFF.

The rearrangement joins TRBV7-9 to TRBJ1-2; D call uncertain. V was shortened by 5 bases and J by 5 bases, with 15 bases between the two germline ends. The CDR3 spans 14 residues. Germline CDR1 reads SEHNR; CDR2 reads FQNEAQ (reference sequence). The CDR3 DNA reads TGTGCCAGCAGCCACGGGAGGCGCCTTTATGGCTACACCTTC. Its translation is CASSHGRRLYGYTF.

V and J are TRBV6-5 and TRBJ2-5; D ambiguous. The V gene's germline CDR1 is MNHEY and CDR2 SVGAGI. With 6 bases removed from V and 5 bases from J, the gap between germline ends came to 10 bases. The CDR3 extends over 12 amino acids. The CDR3: CASSVGGETQYF. The CDR3 DNA reads TGTGCCAGCAGCGTCGGTGGGGAGACCCAGTACTTC.

The V and J genes are TRBV29-1 and TRBJ2-5; D possibly corresponds to TRBD1 (6 bases). V was clipped by 8 bases and J by 2 bases, with 15 bases between them. The germline V gene encodes CDR1 SQVTM and CDR2 ANQGSEA. CDR3 length: 13 amino acids. CDR3 in DNA: TGCAGCTCAAAAAGGGGGAATCAAGAGACCCAGTACTTC. This translates into CSSKRGNQETQYF.

The chain has TRBV7-3 and TRBJ1-1; D might be TRBD1 (6 bases). Germline CDR1 is SGHTA and CDR2 is FQGTGA. CDR3 length: 13 amino acids. The ends were cut back, 5 bases at V and 3 bases at J, with 10 bases in the middle. The CDR3 bases are TGTGCCAGCAGCAAACAGGGTGACACTGAAGCTTTCTTT. It codes for CASSKQGDTEAFF.

The rearrangement joins TRBV15 to TRBJ2-2; 7 bases line up with TRBD2. The ends lost 8 bases at V and 0 bases at J; junction bases unmatched: 3. CDR1 and CDR2 from the germline V gene are LNHNV and YYDKDF (reference sequence). The CDR3 loop spans 14 amino acids. The CDR3 here is CATRLAANTGELFF. The CDR3 coding sequence is TGTGCCACCCGTCTAGCGGCGAACACCGGGGAGCTGTTTTTT.

The table lists this clone with a count of one. CDR3 nucleotides: TGTGCCAGCAGTCCCCGGACTAGCTTGAGCTCCTACGAGCAGTACTTC. Translated: CASSPRTSLSSYEQYF. This chain joins TRBV27 and TRBJ2-7, with 8 bases that match TRBD2. The CDR3 is 16 residues long. V trimming: 5 bases; J trimming: 0 bases; junction bases outside the gene matches: 9. Germline lookup yields CDR1 MNHEY and CDR2 SMNVEV (reference sequence).

J is TRBJ2-5 and V is TRBV2, with 7 bases lining up with TRBD2. Trimming removed 7 bases from V and 5 bases from J; junction bases left unmatched: 10. Looked up from germline, CDR1 is SNHLY and CDR2 is FYNNEI. CDR3 length equals 14 residues. CDR3 region: CASTGGGPGETQYF. In DNA form, the CDR3 reads TGTGCCAGCACGGGGGGAGGGCCCGGGGAGACCCAGTACTTC.

The CDR3 DNA reads TGTGCCAGCAGTTACGTCGGGGGCAGTAGAAACACCATATATTTT. Encoded protein: CASSYVGGSRNTIYF. The chain uses TRBV6-6 and TRBJ1-3; TRBD1 is a possible D gene (6 bases). Germline CDR1 reads MNHNY; CDR2 reads SVGAGI (reference sequence). The CDR3 totals 15 residues. V was trimmed by 2 bases and J by 5 bases, leaving 13 bases between them.

The chain has TRBV10-2 and TRBJ2-7, with 12 bases aligning to TRBD2. CDR1 is WSHSY, CDR2 SAAADI, per germline. This CDR3 is 18 amino acids long. Losses at the gene ends were 2 bases for V and 5 bases for J; bases not matched to a gene: 13. The DNA for the CDR3 is TGCGCCAGCAGTGAGCAAGTAGTGTCTAGCGGGAGGGAGAACGAGCAGTACTTC. It is translated as CASSEQVVSSGRENEQYF.

The rearrangement joins TRBV10-1 to TRBJ2-3, with TRBD1 matching over 10 bases. Germline trimming cut 3 bases from V and 2 bases from J; bases unmatched to any gene: 5. CDR3 length: 16 amino acids. CDR1 WNHNN and CDR2 SYGVQD come from the germline V gene (reference sequence). This CDR3 is CASSDPGQGNTDTQYF. The DNA of the CDR3 is TGCGCCAGCAGTGATCCGGGACAGGGGAACACAGATACGCAGTATTTT.

This clone occurred once. This chain joins TRBV2 and TRBJ1-1; TRBD1 matches 7 bases. Looked up from germline, CDR1 is SNHLY and CDR2 is FYNNEI. The CDR3 totals 14 residues. The V gene end was trimmed by 11 bases and the J gene end by 4 bases; junction bases not matched to a gene: 13. CDR3 protein: CAGRSVQGSTEAFF. The CDR3 region has the DNA TGTGCCGGCCGATCTGTACAGGGGAGCACTGAAGCTTTCTTT.

The rearrangement joins TRBV30 to TRBJ1-6; no clear D. This CDR3 region has 15 residues. Germline-derived CDR1 and CDR2 are GTSNPN and SVGIG (reference sequence). With 1 base removed from V and 3 bases from J, the gap between germline ends came to 10 bases. CDR3 nucleotide sequence: TGTGCCTGGAGTGATAGCGGGTTCTATAATTCACCCCTCCACTTT. It translates to CAWSDSGFYNSPLHF. The entire variable domain, with the rest obtained from reference TRBV30 and TRBJ1-6, is as follows: SQTIHQWPATLVQPVGSPLSLECTVEGTSNPNLYWYRQAAGRGLQLLFYSVGIGQISSEVPQNLSASRPQDRQFILSSKKLLLSDSGFYLCAWSDSGFYNSPLHFGNGTRLTVT.

This chain joins TRBV6-6 and TRBJ2-7; weak D call: TRBD2 (5 bases). CDR3 length: 13 residues. Between the trimmed V and J ends, which lost 7 bases and 2 bases, there was a span of 12 bases. Germline CDR1 is MNHNY and CDR2 is SVGAGI (reference sequence). CDR3 sequence reads: CASTDGITYEQYF. The CDR3, as DNA: TGTGCCAGCACCGACGGGATTACCTACGAGCAGTACTTC.

The chain uses TRBV5-1 and TRBJ1-1; tentatively, D is TRBD1 (6 bases). V was trimmed by 0 bases and J by 7 bases, leaving 10 bases between them. Germline V gene sequence: CDR1 SGHRS, CDR2 YFSETQ. CDR3 length equals 13 residues. The CDR3 loop is CASSLGQGYEAFF. In DNA form, the CDR3 reads TGCGCCAGCAGCTTGGGGCAGGGGTATGAAGCTTTCTTT.

The V and J genes are TRBV11-3 and TRBJ1-1; weak D call: TRBD1 (5 bases). The CDR3 sequence is 15 residues long. Germline V lookup: CDR1 SGHNT, CDR2 YENEEA. Trimming cost V 1 base and J 1 base, with 10 bases left between them. CDR3: CASSLGGAGNTEAFF. The CDR3 region has the DNA TGTGCCAGCAGCTTAGGCGGGGCGGGGAACACTGAAGCTTTCTTT.

V usage is TRBV19 and J usage is TRBJ2-5; D perhaps matches TRBD2 (6 bases). The CDR3 sequence is 11 residues long. V was pared by 5 bases and J by 5 bases, with 6 bases between. Germline V gives CDR1 LNHDA, CDR2 SQIVND (reference sequence). CDR3 bases: TGTGCCAGTAGTGCGGGGGAGACCCAGTACTTC. Protein: CASSAGETQYF.

The genes are TRBV18 and TRBJ2-3; D remains ambiguous. Per germline, CDR1 KGHSH and CDR2 LQKENI. V was pared by 2 bases and J by 0 bases, with 12 bases between. The CDR3 length is 16 residues. The CDR3: CASSPGASPSTDTQYF. CDR3 bases: TGTGCCAGCTCACCAGGAGCCTCCCCAAGCACAGATACGCAGTATTTT.